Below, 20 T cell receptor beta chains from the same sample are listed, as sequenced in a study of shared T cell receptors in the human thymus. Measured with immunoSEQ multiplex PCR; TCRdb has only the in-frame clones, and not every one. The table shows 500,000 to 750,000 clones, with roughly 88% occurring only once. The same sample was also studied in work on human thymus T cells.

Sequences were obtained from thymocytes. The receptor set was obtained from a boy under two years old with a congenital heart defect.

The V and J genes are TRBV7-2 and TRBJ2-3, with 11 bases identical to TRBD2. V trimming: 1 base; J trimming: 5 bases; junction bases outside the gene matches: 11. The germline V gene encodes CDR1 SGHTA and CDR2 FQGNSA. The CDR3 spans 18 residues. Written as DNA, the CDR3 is TGTGCCAGCAGCTTAGATCATAGGGAGCTAGCGGGAGGAGATACGCAGTATTTT. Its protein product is CASSLDHRELAGGDTQYF.

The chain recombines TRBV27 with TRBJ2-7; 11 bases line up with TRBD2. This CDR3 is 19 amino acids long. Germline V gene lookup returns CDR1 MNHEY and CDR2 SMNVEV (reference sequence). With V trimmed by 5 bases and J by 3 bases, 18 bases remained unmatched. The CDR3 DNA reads TGTGCCAGCAGTCCACGACTAGCGGGATCCAGGGTCACTCGCTACGAGCAGTACTTC. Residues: CASSPRLAGSRVTRYEQYF.

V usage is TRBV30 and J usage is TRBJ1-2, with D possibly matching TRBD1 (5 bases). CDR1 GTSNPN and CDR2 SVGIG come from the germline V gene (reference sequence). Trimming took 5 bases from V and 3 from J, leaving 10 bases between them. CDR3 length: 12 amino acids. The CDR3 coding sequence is TGTGCCTGGGGACCAGGGCACTATGGCTACACCTTC. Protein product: CAWGPGHYGYTF.

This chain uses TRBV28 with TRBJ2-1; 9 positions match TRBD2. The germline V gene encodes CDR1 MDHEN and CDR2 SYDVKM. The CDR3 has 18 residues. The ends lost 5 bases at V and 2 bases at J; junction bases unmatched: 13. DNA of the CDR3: TGTGCCAGCAGTCACCCACGGGGTGGCGGGAGGGCCTACAATGAGCAGTTCTTC. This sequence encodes CASSHPRGGGRAYNEQFF.

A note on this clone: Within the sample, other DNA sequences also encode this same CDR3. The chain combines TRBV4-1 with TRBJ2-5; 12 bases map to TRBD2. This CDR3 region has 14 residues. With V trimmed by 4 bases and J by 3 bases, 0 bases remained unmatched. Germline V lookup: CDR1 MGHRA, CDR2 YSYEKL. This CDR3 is CASSRLAGEETQYF. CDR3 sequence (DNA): TGCGCCAGCAGCCGACTAGCGGGAGAAGAGACCCAGTACTTC.

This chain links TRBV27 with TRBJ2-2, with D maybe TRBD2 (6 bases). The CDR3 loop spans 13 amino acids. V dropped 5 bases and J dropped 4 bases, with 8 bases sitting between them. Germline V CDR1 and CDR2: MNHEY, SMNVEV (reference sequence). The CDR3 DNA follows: TGTGCCAGCAGTCGCGGGGCCACCGGGGAGCTGTTTTTT. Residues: CASSRGATGELFF.

The CDR3, as DNA: TGTGCCAGCAGTTTATCGTCAATCGCGGGGAGGAGGGATACGCAGTATTTT. It is translated as CASSLSSIAGRRDTQYF. This chain joins TRBV27 and TRBJ2-3; a possible D gene is TRBD2 (6 bases). Germline loops: CDR1 MNHEY, CDR2 SMNVEV (reference sequence). The V gene lost 0 bases and the J gene lost 6 bases, with 19 bases spanning the gap. The CDR3 sequence is 17 residues long.

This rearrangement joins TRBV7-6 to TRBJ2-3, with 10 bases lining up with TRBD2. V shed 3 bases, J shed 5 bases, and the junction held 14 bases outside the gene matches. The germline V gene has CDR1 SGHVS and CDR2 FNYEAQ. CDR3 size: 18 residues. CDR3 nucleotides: TGTGCCAGCAGCTTGGCTACTAGCGGGAAGAGAGGGGGAGATACGCAGTATTTT. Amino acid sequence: CASSLATSGKRGGDTQYF.

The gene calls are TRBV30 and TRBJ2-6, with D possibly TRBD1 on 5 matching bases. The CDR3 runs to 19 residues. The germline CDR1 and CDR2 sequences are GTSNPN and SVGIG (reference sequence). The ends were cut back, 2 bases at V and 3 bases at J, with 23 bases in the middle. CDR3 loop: CAWSIGRAGINYGANVLTF. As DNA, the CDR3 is TGTGCCTGGAGTATCGGTCGGGCAGGGATTAATTATGGGGCCAACGTCCTGACTTTC.

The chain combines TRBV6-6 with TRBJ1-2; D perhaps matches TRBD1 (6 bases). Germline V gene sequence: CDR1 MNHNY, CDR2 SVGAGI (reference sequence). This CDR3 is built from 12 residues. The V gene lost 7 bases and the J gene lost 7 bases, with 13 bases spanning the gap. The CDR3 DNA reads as TGTGCCAGCATAGAAAGGGGGGGTGGCTACACCTTC. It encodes CASIERGGGYTF.

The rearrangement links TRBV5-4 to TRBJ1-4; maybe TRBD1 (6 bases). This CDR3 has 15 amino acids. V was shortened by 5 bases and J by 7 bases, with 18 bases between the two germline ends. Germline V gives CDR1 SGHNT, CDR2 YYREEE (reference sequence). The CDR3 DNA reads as TGTGCCAGCAGGCCAGAGGGGGGGGAAGGTGAAAAACTGTTTTTT. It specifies CASRPEGGEGEKLFF. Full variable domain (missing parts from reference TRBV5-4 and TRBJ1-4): ETGVTQSPTHLIKTRGQQVTLRCSSQSGHNTVSWYQQALGQGPQFIFQYYREEENGRGNFPPRFSGLQFPNYSSELNVNALELDDSALYLCASRPEGGEGEKLFFGSGTQLSVL.

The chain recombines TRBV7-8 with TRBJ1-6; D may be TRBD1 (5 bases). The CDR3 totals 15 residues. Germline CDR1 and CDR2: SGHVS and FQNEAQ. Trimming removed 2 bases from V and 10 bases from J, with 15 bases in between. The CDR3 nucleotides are TGTGCCAGCAGCTTAACTGGGCAGGGTGGCTCACCCCTCCACTTT. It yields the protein CASSLTGQGGSPLHF.

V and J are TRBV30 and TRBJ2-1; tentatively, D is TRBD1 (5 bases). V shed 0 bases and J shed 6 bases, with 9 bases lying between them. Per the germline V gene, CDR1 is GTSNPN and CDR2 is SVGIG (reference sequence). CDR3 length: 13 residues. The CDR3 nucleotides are TGTGCCTGGAGTGTAAAGCAGGGCAATGAGCAGTTCTTC. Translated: CAWSVKQGNEQFF.

CDR3 loop: CSVELGTGTGGTGELFF. The CDR3 DNA reads TGCAGCGTTGAATTGGGCACCGGGACAGGGGGCACCGGGGAGCTGTTTTTT. The chain links TRBV29-1 to TRBJ2-2; 11 bases match TRBD1. Looked up from germline, CDR1 is SQVTM and CDR2 is ANQGSEA. The CDR3 is made up of 17 amino acids. J was trimmed by 4 bases and V by 2 bases; bases with no gene match: 9.

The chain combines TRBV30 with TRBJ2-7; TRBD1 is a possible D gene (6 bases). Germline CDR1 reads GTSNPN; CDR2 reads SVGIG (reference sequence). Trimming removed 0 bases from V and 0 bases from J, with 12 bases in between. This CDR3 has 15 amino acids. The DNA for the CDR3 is TGTGCCTGGAGTGTGGGACATCCGGACTCCTACGAGCAGTACTTC. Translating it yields CAWSVGHPDSYEQYF.

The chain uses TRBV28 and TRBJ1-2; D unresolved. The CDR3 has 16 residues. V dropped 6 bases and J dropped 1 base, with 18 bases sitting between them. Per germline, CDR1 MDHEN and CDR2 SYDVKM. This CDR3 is CASRTPETRNNYGYTF. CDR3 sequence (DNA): TGTGCCAGCAGGACTCCAGAGACCAGAAATAACTATGGCTACACCTTC.

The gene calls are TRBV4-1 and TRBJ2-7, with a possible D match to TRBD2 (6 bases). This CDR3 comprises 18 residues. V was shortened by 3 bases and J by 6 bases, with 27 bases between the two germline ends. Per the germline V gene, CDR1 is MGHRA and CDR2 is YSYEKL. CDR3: CASSHRLRGSGLCGEQYF. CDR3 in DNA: TGCGCCAGCAGCCACCGCCTTAGAGGTAGCGGCCTTTGCGGCGAGCAGTACTTC.

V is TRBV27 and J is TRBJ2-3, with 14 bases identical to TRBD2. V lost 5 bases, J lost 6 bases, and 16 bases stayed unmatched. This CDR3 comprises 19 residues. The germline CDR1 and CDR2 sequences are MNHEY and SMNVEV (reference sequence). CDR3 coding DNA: TGTGCCAGCAGTCCACTTATGGGCTGGACTAGCGGGAGGAAGGATACGCAGTATTTT. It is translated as CASSPLMGWTSGRKDTQYF.

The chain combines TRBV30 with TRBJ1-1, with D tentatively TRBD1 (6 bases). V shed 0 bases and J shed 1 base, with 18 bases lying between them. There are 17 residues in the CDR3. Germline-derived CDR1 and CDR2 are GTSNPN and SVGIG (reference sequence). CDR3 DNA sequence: TGTGCCTGGAGTGTAGGTAGTAAGGCAGGGGCGAACACTGAAGCTTTCTTT. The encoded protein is CAWSVGSKAGANTEAFF.

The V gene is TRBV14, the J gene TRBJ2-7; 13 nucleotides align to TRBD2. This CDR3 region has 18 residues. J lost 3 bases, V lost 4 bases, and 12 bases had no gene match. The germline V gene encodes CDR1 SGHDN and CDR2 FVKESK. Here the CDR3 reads CASSLGSGTSGNDYEQYF. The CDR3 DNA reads TGTGCCAGCAGCCTCGGGTCGGGGACTAGCGGGAACGACTACGAGCAGTACTTC. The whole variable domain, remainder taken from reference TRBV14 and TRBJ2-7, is EAGVTQFPSHSVIEKGQTVTLRCDPISGHDNLYWYRRVMGKEIKFLLHFVKESKQDESGMPNNRFLAERTGGTYSTLKVQPAELEDSGVYFCASSLGSGTSGNDYEQYFGPGTRLTVT.